This is a list of T cell receptor beta chains from one sample in a study of T cell clonotyping in hematopoietic cell transplantation. Sequencing was performed with immunoSEQ multiplex PCR; in TCRdb, only in-frame clones are kept and a portion is missing. The sample lists some 5,000 clones, around 81% occurring once. The material was peripheral blood mononuclear cells, obtained before stem cell transplant. These receptors were taken from a woman between 50 and 59 years old with acute myeloid leukemia. Some clones in this sample may be carry-over from other donors' samples. CDR3s include the opening cysteine and the closing phenylalanine or tryptophan. Fields, in order: V gene, J gene, CDR3 protein.

v_call: TRBV5-5
j_call: TRBJ1-5
cdr3_aa: CASSPRDQPQHF

v_call: TRBV12-5
j_call: TRBJ2-1
cdr3_aa: CASKSASVNEQFF

v_call: TRBV7-2
j_call: TRBJ2-1
cdr3_aa: CASSSPTTAKQFF

v_call: TRBV7-9
j_call: TRBJ2-7
cdr3_aa: CASRFGHEQYF

v_call: TRBV5-6
j_call: TRBJ1-5
cdr3_aa: CASSFHGFNQPQHF

v_call: TRBV27
j_call: TRBJ1-6
cdr3_aa: CASSLSSLDRTYNSPLHF

v_call: TRBV4-3
j_call: TRBJ2-7
cdr3_aa: CASSQDFGESSYEQYF

v_call: TRBV23-1
j_call: TRBJ1-6
cdr3_aa: CASSRQGAPLHF

v_call: TRBV7-2
j_call: TRBJ2-7
cdr3_aa: CASSSGQTRQYF

v_call: TRBV29-1
j_call: TRBJ2-7
cdr3_aa: CSVVQGTNSYEQYF

v_call: TRBV14
j_call: TRBJ2-7
cdr3_aa: CASSPHRGPPGYEQYF

v_call: TRBV6-5
j_call: TRBJ2-1
cdr3_aa: CASRRDSFNEQFF

v_call: TRBV7-2
j_call: TRBJ2-7
cdr3_aa: CASSPRPTYEQYF

v_call: TRBV2
j_call: TRBJ1-2
cdr3_aa: CASSESPGGVYGYTF

v_call: TRBV27
j_call: TRBJ2-6
cdr3_aa: CASSLLTGGISGANVLTF

v_call: TRBV19
j_call: TRBJ1-1
cdr3_aa: CASSIGGGTEAFF

v_call: TRBV5-1
j_call: TRBJ1-6
cdr3_aa: CASSLVGTGYSPLHF

v_call: TRBV10-2
j_call: TRBJ2-1
cdr3_aa: CASHLSSGDNEQFF

v_call: TRBV6-5
j_call: TRBJ2-7
cdr3_aa: CASSYFQGGSYEQYF

v_call: TRBV11-3
j_call: TRBJ2-1
cdr3_aa: CASPGTSMFF

v_call: TRBV10-3
j_call: TRBJ2-1
cdr3_aa: CATGGTSGRNYSYNEQFF

v_call: TRBV7-2
j_call: TRBJ2-7
cdr3_aa: CASSPMTSGREEQYF

v_call: TRBV6-5
j_call: TRBJ1-1
cdr3_aa: CASSYSGTTEAFF

v_call: TRBV11-2
j_call: TRBJ2-7
cdr3_aa: CASSPGRGQYF

v_call: TRBV9
j_call: TRBJ2-1
cdr3_aa: CASSESGGLYNEQFF

v_call: TRBV6-1
j_call: TRBJ1-4
cdr3_aa: CASRDGRHRGEKLFF

v_call: TRBV11-2
j_call: TRBJ2-1
cdr3_aa: CASSLLLAGGIEQFF

v_call: TRBV10-1
j_call: TRBJ2-4
cdr3_aa: CASSESSFGAKNIQYF